This section outlines one T cell receptor beta chain sequence together with its context. Its specificity is not known. This specimen belongs to a study of a mutant IDH1 vaccine in newly diagnosed glioma. For the study at large: Either 4-6 weeks after radiotherapy alone or alongside temozolomide, vaccination was begun. Patients got radiotherapy, temozolomide, or both beforehand, and most got both. The study's findings and limits: Patients showed vaccine-induced immune responses at a rate of 90% to 95%.

Time point in this sample: week 47, end of study. Topical imiquimod accompanied each vaccine dose, which consisted of 300 ug of mutant IDH1 20-mer peptide. Patients received eight vaccinations in weeks 1, 3, 5, 7, 11, 15, 19, 23. This table comes from immunoSEQ multiplex PCR, and its TCRdb copy is limited to in-frame clones, with some not included. The table lists roughly 86,000 clones, around four fifths of them singletons, with about 5.7% in the top ten. Trimming at V came to 4 bases and at J to 3 bases, leaving 17 bases not matched to a gene. Germline V CDR1 and CDR2: SGHAT, FQNNGV. The CDR3 is made up of 18 amino acids.

Sequenced material: PBMCs, taken from a glioma patient whose treatment included an IDH1 peptide vaccine. This sequence was found in a middle-aged man with glioma. The genes are TRBV11-2 and TRBJ1-2, with 7 bases identical to TRBD1. The CDR3 reads CASSSPPTGILPYYGYTF. For the CDR3, the DNA is TGTGCCAGCAGCTCCCCGCCGACAGGGATTCTACCCTACTATGGCTACACCTTC.